This entry features one T cell receptor (beta chain) sequence. As it was prepared, the TCRbeta library received unique molecular identifiers. TCRdb re-analysed the PCR reads in MiXCR, keeping a single row per CDR3 protein. The sample includes about 980,000 distinct CDR3 sequences, about 29% seen only once; the top ten take 28%. This specimen comes from a study of T-cell reconstitution after alpha-beta-depleted transplantation in children. The CDR3 spans 14 residues. Between the trimmed V and J ends, which lost 4 bases and 0 bases, there was a span of 9 bases. The germline V gene has CDR1 SGHAT and CDR2 FQNNGV.

Specimen: PBMCs, mostly from graft donor cells, collected 360 days after TCRalphabeta/CD19-depleted stem cell transplant. The clonotype was recovered from a boy under two years old who had a stem cell transplant for SCID, so the T cells may come from the graft donor. This chain joins TRBV11-2 and TRBJ1-1; D gene ambiguous. CDR3 protein: CASSYLHLNTEAFF. CDR3 sequence (DNA): TGTGCCAGCAGCTACCTACACTTGAACACTGAAGCTTTCTTT.